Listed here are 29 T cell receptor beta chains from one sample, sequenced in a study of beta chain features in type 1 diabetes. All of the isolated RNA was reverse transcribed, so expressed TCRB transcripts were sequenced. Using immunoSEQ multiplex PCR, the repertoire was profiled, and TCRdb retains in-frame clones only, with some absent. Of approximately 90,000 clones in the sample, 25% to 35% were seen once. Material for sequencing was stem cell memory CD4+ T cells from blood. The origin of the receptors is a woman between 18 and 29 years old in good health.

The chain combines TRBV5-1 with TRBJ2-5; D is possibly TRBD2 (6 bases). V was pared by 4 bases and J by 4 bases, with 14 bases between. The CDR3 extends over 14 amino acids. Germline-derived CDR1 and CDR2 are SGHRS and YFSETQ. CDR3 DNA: TGCGCCAGCAGCCTGGCGGAGGGAAGAGAGACCCAGTACTTC. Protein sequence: CASSLAEGRETQYF.

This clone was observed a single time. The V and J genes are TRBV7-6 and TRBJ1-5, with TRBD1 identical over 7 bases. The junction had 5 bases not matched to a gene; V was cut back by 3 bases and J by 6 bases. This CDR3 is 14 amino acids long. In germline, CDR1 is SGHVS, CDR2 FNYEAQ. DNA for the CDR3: TGTGCCAGCAGCTTCGACAGGGTCCCTCAGCCCCAGCATTTT. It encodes CASSFDRVPQPQHF.

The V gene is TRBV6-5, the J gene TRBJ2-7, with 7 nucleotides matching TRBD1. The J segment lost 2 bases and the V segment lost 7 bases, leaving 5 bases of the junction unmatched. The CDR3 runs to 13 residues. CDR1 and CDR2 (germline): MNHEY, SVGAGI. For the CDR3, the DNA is TGTGCCAGCAACCCGACAGGGACCTACGAGCAGTACTTC. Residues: CASNPTGTYEQYF.

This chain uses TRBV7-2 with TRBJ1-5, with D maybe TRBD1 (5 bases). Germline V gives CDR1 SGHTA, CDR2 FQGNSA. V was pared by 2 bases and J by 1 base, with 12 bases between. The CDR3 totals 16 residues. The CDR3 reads CASSLILGGSNQPQHF. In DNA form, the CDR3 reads TGTGCCAGCAGCTTAATCCTTGGGGGGAGCAATCAGCCCCAGCATTTT.

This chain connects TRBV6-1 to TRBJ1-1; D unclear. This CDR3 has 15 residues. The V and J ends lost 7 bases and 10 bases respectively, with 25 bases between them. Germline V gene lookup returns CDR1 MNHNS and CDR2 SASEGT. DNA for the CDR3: TGTGCCAGCACCCTCCGGGAGGCCTCGCTCACGGGAGCTTTCTTT. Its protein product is CASTLREASLTGAFF.

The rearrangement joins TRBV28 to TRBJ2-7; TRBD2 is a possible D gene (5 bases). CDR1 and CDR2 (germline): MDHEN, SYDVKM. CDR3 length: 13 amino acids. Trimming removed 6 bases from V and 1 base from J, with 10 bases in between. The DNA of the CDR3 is TGTGCCAGCAGCTCGCCGGGGTCCTACGAGCAGTACTTC. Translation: CASSSPGSYEQYF.

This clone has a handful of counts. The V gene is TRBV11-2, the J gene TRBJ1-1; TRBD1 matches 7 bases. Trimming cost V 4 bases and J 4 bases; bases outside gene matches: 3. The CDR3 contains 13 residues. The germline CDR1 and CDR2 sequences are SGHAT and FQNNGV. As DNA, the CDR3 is TGTGCCAGCAGCTCCCAGGGGGGCACTGAAGCTTTCTTT. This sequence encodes CASSSQGGTEAFF.

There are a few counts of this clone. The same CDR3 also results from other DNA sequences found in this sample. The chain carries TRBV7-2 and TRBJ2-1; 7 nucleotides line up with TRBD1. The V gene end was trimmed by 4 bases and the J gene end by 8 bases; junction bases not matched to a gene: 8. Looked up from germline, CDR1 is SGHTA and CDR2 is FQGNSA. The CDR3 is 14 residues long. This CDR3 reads CASSYRDSIDEQFF. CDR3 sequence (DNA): TGTGCCAGCAGCTATCGGGACAGCATCGATGAGCAGTTCTTC.

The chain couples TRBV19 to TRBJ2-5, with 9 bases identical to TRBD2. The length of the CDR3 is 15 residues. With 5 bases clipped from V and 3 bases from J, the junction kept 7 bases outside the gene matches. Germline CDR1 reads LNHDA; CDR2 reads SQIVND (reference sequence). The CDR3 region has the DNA TGTGCCAGTAGTCCTGGGCTAGCGGGGAAAGAGACCCAGTACTTC. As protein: CASSPGLAGKETQYF.

This CDR3 reads CASSLAARVFAGGGEQFF. CDR3 sequence (DNA): TGCGCCAGCAGCTTGGCGGCCAGGGTTTTCGCGGGAGGGGGTGAGCAGTTCTTC. This chain joins TRBV5-1 and TRBJ2-1, with 9 bases identical to TRBD2. The CDR3 totals 18 residues. The germline V gene has CDR1 SGHRS and CDR2 YFSETQ. The V segment lost 0 bases and the J segment 9 bases; nucleotides outside the gene matches: 16.

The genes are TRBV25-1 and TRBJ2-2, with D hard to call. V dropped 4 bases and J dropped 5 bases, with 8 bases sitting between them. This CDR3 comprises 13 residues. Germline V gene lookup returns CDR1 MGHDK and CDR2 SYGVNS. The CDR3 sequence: CASSAYLTGELFF. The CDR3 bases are TGTGCCAGCAGTGCCTATTTGACCGGGGAGCTGTTTTTT.

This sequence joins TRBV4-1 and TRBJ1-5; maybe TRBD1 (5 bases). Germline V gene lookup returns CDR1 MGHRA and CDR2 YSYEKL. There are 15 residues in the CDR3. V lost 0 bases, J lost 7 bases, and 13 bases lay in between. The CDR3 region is CASSQDGGGGQPQHF. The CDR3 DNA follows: TGCGCCAGCAGCCAAGATGGCGGGGGAGGACAGCCCCAGCATTTT.

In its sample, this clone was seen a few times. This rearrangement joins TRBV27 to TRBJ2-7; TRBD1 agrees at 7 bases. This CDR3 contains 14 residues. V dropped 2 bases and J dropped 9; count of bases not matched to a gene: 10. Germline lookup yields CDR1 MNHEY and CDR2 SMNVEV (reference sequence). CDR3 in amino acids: CASSLRRQGGGQYF. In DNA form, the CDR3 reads TGTGCCAGCAGTTTACGGCGACAGGGCGGCGGGCAGTACTTC.

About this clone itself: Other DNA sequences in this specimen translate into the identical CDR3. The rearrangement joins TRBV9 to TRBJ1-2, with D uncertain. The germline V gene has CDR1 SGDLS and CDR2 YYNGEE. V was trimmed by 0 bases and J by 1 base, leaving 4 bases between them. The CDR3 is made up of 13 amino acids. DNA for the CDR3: TGTGCCAGCAGCGTAGACAGTAACTATGGCTACACCTTC. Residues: CASSVDSNYGYTF.

The CDR3 nucleotides read TGTGCCAGCAGCTTAGATGCCCACTGGGACAGCGCCTACGAGCAGTACTTC. Protein product: CASSLDAHWDSAYEQYF. V usage is TRBV11-3 and J usage is TRBJ2-7, with TRBD1 matching 7 bases. The CDR3 has 17 residues. Losses at the gene ends were 0 bases for V and 2 bases for J; bases not matched to a gene: 10. The germline CDR1 and CDR2 sequences are SGHNT and YENEEA.

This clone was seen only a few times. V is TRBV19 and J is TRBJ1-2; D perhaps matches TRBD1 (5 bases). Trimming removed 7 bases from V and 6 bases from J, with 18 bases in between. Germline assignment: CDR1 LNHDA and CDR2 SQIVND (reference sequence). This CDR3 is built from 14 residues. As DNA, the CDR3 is TGTGCCAGTACTCCGAGTGTGCGGGGACATGGCTACACCTTC. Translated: CASTPSVRGHGYTF.

This CDR3 is CSVEGRNNYGYTF. The CDR3 nucleotides read TGCAGCGTTGAAGGCAGGAATAACTATGGCTACACCTTC. The rearrangement links TRBV29-1 to TRBJ1-2; no clear D gene. The germline V gene encodes CDR1 SQVTM and CDR2 ANQGSEA. The CDR3 runs 13 residues. The V and J ends lost 1 base and 1 base respectively, with 7 bases between them.

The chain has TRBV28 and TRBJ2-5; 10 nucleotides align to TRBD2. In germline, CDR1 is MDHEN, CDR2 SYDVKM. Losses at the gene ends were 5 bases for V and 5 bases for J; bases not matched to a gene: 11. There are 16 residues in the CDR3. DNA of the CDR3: TGTGCCAGCAGTCCCCTGGGTAGCGGGAGGAAGGAGACCCAGTACTTC. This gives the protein CASSPLGSGRKETQYF.

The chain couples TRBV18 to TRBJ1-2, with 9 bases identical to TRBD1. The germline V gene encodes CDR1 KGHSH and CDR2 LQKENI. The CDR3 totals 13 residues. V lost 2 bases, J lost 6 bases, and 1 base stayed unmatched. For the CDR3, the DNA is TGTGCCAGCTCACCAAGGGACAGGGATGGCTACACCTTC. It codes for CASSPRDRDGYTF.

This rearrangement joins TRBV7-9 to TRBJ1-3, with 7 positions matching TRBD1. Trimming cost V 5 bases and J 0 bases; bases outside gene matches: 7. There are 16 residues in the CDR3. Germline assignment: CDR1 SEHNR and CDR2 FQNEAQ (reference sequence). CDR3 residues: CASSHQQGISGNTIYF. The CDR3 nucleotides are TGTGCCAGCAGCCACCAACAGGGGATCTCTGGAAACACCATATATTTT.

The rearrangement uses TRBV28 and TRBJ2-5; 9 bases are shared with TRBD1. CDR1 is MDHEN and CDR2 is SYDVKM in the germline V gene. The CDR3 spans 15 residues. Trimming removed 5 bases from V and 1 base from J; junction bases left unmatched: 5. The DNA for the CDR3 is TGTGCCAGCAGTCCCGGGGACAGGGTCCAAGAGACCCAGTACTTC. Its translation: CASSPGDRVQETQYF.

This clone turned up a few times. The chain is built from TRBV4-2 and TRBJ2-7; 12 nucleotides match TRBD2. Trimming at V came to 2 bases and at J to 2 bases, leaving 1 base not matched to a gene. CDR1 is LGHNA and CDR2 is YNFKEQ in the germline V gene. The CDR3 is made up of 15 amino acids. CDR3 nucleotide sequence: TGTGCCAGCAGCCAACTAGCGGGGGGGACCTACGAGCAGTACTTC. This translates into CASSQLAGGTYEQYF.

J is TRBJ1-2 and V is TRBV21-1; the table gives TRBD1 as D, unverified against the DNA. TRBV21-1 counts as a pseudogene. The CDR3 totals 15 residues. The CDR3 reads CAASRVTGCIYGYTF. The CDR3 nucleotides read TGTGCCGCCTCAAGGGTTACAGGGTGTATCTATGGCTACACCTTC.

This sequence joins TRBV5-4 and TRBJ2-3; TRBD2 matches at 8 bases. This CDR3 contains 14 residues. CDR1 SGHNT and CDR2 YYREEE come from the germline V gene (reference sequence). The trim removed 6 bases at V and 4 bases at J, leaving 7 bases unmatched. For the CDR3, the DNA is TGTGCCAGCACAGACGGGAGGGCCCCAGATACGCAGTATTTT. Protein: CASTDGRAPDTQYF.

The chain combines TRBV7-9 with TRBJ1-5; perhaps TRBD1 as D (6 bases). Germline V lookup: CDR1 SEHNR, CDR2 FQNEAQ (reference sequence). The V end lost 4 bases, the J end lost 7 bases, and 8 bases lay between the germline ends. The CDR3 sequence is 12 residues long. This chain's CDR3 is CASSYGGQPQHF. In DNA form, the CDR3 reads TGTGCCAGCAGCTATGGGGGCCAGCCCCAGCATTTT. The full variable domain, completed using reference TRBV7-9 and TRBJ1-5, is DTGVSQNPRHKITKRGQNVTFRCDPISEHNRLYWYRQTLGQGPEFLTYFQNEAQLEKSRLLSDRFSAERPKGSFSTLEIQRTEQGDSAMYLCASSYGGQPQHFGDGTRLSIL.

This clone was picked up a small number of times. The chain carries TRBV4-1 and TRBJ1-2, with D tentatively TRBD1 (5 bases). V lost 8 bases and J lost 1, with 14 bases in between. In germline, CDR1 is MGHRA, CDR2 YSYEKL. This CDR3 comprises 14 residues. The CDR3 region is CASGGRELNYGYTF. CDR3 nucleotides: TGCGCCAGCGGGGGGAGGGAGCTTAACTATGGCTACACCTTC.

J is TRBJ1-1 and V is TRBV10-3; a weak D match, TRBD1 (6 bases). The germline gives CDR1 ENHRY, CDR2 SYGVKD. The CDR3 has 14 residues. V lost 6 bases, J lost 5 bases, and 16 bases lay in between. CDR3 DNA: TGTGCCATCAGAAAGGACAGCTCGGGGACTGAAGCTTTCTTT. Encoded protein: CAIRKDSSGTEAFF.

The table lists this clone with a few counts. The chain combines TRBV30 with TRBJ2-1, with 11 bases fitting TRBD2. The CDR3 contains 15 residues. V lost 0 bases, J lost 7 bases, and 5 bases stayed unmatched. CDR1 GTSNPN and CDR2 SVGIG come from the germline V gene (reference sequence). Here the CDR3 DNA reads TGTGCCTGGAGTGTGGGGCTAGCGGGAGGTAATGAGCAGTTCTTC. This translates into CAWSVGLAGGNEQFF.

The DNA for the CDR3 is TGCGCCAGCAGCCAAGACAGGGTTGGAGAGACCCAGTACTTC. Protein sequence: CASSQDRVGETQYF. V and J are TRBV4-1 and TRBJ2-5; D might be TRBD1 (5 bases). V shed 0 bases and J shed 4 bases, with 9 bases lying between them. Germline CDR1 reads MGHRA; CDR2 reads YSYEKL. The CDR3 runs 14 residues.